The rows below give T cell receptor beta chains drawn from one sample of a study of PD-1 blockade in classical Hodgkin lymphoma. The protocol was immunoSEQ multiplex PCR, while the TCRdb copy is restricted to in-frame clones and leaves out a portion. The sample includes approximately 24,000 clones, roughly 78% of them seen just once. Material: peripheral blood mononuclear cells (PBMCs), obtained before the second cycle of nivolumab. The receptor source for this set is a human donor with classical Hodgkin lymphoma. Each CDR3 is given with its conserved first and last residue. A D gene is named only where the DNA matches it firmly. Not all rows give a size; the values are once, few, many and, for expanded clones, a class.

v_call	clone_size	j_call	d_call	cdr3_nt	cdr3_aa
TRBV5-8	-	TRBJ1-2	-	TGTGCCAGCAGCTTGGCGGCAGTGGGAGGCTACACCTTC	CASSLAAVGGYTF
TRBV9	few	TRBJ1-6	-	TGTGCCAGCAGCCAGGGGCTTAATTCACCCCTCCACTTT	CASSQGLNSPLHF
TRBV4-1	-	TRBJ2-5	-	TGCGCCAGCAGCCAAAAAGGGCGTGGCGGGGTAGAGACCCAGTACTTC	CASSQKGRGGVETQYF
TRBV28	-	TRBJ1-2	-	TGTGCCAGCAGTTTCGACGACAGGTTATCCGGTGGCTACACCTTC	CASSFDDRLSGGYTF
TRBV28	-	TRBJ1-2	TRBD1	TGTGCCAGCAGTTTTGTGTTCGCCCGACAGGGTCGTTCTCGTGGCTACACCTTC	CASSFVFARQGRSRGYTF
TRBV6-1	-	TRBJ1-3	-	TGTGCCAGCAATGACGGAAGCTCTGGAAACACCATATATTTT	CASNDGSSGNTIYF
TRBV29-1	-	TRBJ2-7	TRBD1	TGCAGCGTTAAACACCGGGACAGGGTGACCGACGAGCAGTACTTC	CSVKHRDRVTDEQYF
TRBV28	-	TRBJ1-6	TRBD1	TGTGCCAGCAGTCCAGGGGGCTCCTATAATTCACCCCTCCACTTT	CASSPGGSYNSPLHF
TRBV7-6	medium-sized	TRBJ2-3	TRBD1	TGTGCCAGCAGCCGAGGGGGCGGCACAGATACGCAGTATTTT	CASSRGGGTDTQYF
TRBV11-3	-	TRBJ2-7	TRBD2	TGTGCCAGCAGCTTAGTACTAGCGGGGGCCCGTTTCTACGAGCAGTACTTC	CASSLVLAGARFYEQYF
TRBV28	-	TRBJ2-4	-	TGTGCCAGCAGTTTATACAGGGAGACGTGGTACTTC	CASSLYRETWYF
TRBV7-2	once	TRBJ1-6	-	TGTGCCAGCAGTGGGGAGGGGGGAAACTCCTATAATTCACCCCTCCACTTT	CASSGEGGNSYNSPLHF
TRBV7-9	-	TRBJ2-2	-	TGTGCCAGCAGCTTAGTCCGGAACACCGGGGAGCTGTTTTTT	CASSLVRNTGELFF
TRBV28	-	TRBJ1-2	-	TGTGCCAGCAGGACGACGGGTAACTATGGCTACACCTTC	CASRTTGNYGYTF
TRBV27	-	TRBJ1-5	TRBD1	TGTGCCAGCTCGGACAGGTACAATCAGCCCCAGCATTTT	CASSDRYNQPQHF
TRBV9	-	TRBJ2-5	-	TGTGCCAGCAGCGTAGAGTCCGTGGGAGAGACCCAGTACTTC	CASSVESVGETQYF
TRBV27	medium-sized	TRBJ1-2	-	TGTGCCAGCAGCCTTCGGGCAGGCGGGGGGTCTAACTATGGCTACACCTTC	CASSLRAGGGSNYGYTF
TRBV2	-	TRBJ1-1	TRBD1	TGTGCCAGCAGTGGACGGACAGGGGAGAGGACTGAAGCTTTCTTT	CASSGRTGERTEAFF
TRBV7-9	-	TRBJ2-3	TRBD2	TGTGCCAGCAGCTTGACTAGCGGGGTTAGCACAGATACGCAGTATTTT	CASSLTSGVSTDTQYF
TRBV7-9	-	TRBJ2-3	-	TGTGCCAGCAGTCCCGGGACCCGCCCCACAGATACGCAGTATTTT	CASSPGTRPTDTQYF
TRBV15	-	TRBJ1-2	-	TGCGCCACCAGCAGAGATTCGGCCAGCGCTAACTATGGCTACACCTTC	CATSRDSASANYGYTF
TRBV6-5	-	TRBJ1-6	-	TGTGCCAGCAGTTACCGGTCTTTGGGGGGCTCACCCCTCCACTTT	CASSYRSLGGSPLHF
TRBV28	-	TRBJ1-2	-	TGTGCCAGCAGTTGGGCAGGGTTGGGCTATGGCTACACCTTC	CASSWAGLGYGYTF
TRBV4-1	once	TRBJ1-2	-	TGCGCCAGCAGCCAGTCCCTCCGGGAAACTAACTATGGCTACACCTTC	CASSQSLRETNYGYTF
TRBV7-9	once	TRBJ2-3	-	TGTGCCAGCAGCCTCCGGCCCGACCGCACAGATACGCAGTATTTT	CASSLRPDRTDTQYF
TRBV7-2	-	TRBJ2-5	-	TGTGCCAGCAGCTTTAGTCAAGAGACCCAGTACTTC	CASSFSQETQYF
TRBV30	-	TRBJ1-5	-	TGTGCCTGGAGGACACCCGCTTCCAATCAGCCCCAGCATTTT	CAWRTPASNQPQHF
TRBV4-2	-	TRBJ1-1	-	TGTGCCAGCAGCCAAGATGTTCAGGTAATCGGCACTGAAGCTTTCTTT	CASSQDVQVIGTEAFF
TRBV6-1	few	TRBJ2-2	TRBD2	TGTGCCAGCTCCCCAGCGGGGGACAACGGGGAGCTGTTTTTT	CASSPAGDNGELFF
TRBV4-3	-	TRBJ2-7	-	TGCGCCAGCAGCCAATATCTCGACATCCCAAACGAGCAGTACTTC	CASSQYLDIPNEQYF
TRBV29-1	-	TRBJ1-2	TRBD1	TGCAGCGTCGCAACCAGGGGGCACTATGGCTACACCTTC	CSVATRGHYGYTF
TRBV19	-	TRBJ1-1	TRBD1	TGTGCCAGTAGTCCTACAGGGGGTGCGGCCACTGAAGCTTTCTTT	CASSPTGGAATEAFF
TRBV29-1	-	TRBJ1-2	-	TGCAGCGTTGAAGCGGAATGGGGGCTCTCGGTCTATGGCTACACCTTC	CSVEAEWGLSVYGYTF
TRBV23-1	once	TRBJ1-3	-	TGCGCCAGCAGTCCAACGCGGGTGGGTACAAGCGGAAACACCATATATTTT	CASSPTRVGTSGNTIYF
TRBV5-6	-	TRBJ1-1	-	TGTGCCAGCAGCTTGGTAGGGTTTCCTGAAGCTTTCTTT	CASSLVGFPEAFF
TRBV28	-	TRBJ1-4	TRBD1	TGTGCCAGCAGCCCAGGGGGTTGGAATGAAAAACTGTTTTTT	CASSPGGWNEKLFF
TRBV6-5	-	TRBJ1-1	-	TGTGCCAGCAGTTACCGACCCAAGAGTACTGAAGCTTTCTTT	CASSYRPKSTEAFF
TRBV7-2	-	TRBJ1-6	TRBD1	TGTGCCAGCAGCACAGCACAGGGGACACCCCTCCACTTT	CASSTAQGTPLHF
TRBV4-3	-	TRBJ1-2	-	TGCGCCAGCAGCCAAGACCGTGGGTCCCGTCATAGCGGCTACACCTTC	CASSQDRGSRHSGYTF
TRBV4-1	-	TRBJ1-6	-	TGCGCCAGCAGCCCCGGGCCCCGTGGGCGAGGTTCACCCCTCCACTTT	CASSPGPRGRGSPLHF
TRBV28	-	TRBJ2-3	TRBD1	TGTGCCAGCAGTTCGGGACAGGGTATTAACACAGATACGCAGTATTTT	CASSSGQGINTDTQYF
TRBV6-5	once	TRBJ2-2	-	TGTGCCAGCAGTTACTCTTCCCGGCTGAACACCGGGGAGCTGTTTTTT	CASSYSSRLNTGELFF
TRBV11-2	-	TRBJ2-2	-	TGTGCCAGCAGCTTAGATAGCCTAGCCCACACCGGGGAGCTGTTTTTT	CASSLDSLAHTGELFF
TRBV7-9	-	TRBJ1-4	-	TGTGCCAGCAGCTCCCCCGGAAAACTGTTTTTT	CASSSPGKLFF
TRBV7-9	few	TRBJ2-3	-	TGTGCCAGCAGCTTGACAGATACGCAGTATTTT	CASSLTDTQYF
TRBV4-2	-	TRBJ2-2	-	TGTGCCAGCAGCCCGCCTTTAAACACCGGGGAGCTGTTTTTT	CASSPPLNTGELFF